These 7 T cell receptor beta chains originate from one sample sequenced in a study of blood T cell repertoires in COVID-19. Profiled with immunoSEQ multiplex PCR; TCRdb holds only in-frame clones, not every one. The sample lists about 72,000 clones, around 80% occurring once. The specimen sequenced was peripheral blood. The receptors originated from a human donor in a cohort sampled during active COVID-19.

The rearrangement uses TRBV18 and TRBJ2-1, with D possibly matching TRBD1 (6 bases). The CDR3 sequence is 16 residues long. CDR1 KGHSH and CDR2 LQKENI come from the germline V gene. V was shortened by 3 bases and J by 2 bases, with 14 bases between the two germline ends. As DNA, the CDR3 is TGTGCCAGCTCACCCAGGACAGAGATGGCCTACAATGAGCAGTTCTTC. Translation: CASSPRTEMAYNEQFF.

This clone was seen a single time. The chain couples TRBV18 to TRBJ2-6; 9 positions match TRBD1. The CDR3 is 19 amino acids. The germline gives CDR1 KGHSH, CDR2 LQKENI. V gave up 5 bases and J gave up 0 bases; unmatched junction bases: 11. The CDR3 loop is CASSDGGQGLGSGANVLTF. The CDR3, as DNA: TGTGCCAGCTCAGACGGGGGACAGGGTCTAGGCTCTGGGGCCAACGTCCTGACTTTC.

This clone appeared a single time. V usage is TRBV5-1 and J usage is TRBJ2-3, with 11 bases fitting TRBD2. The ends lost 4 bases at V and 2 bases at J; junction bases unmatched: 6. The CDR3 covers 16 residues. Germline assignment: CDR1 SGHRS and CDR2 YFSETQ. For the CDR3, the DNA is TGCGCCAGCAGCAGATCTAGCGGGGGGAACACAGATACGCAGTATTTT. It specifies CASSRSSGGNTDTQYF.

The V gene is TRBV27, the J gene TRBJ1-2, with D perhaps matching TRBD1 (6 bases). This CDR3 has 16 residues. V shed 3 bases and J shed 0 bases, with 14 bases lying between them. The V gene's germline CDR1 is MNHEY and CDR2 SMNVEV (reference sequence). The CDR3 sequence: CASSLQGRLANYGYTF. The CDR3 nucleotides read TGTGCCAGCAGTTTGCAGGGGCGGTTAGCTAACTATGGCTACACCTTC.

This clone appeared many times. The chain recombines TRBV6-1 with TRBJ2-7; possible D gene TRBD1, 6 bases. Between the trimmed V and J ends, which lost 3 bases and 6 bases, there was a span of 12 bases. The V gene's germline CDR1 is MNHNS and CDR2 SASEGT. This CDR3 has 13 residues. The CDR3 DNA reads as TGTGCCAGCAGTGAGTTAGGGGGTCGCGAGCAGTACTTC. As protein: CASSELGGREQYF.

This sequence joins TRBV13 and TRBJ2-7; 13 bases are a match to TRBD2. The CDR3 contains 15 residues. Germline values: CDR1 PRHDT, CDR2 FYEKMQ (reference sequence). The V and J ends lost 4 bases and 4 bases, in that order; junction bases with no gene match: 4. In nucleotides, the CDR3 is TGTGCCAGCAGCTCCCGACTAGCGGGAGGTTACGAGCAGTACTTC. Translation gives CASSSRLAGGYEQYF.

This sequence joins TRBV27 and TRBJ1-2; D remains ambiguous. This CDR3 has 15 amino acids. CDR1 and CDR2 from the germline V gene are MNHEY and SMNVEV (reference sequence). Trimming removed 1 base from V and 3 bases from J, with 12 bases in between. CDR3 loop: CASSLFFTRDYGYTF. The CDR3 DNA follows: TGTGCCAGCAGTTTATTTTTCACGAGAGACTATGGCTACACCTTC.